Shown below are 11 T cell receptor beta chains from a single sample sequenced in a study of blood T cell repertoires in COVID-19 (dated by TCRdb to the early 2020s). Library construction relied on the immunoSEQ multiplex PCR assay. TCRdb re-hosts the immuneACCESS table, in-frame sequences only. Its copies lack some clones; in the studies checked, an unresolved V gene accounts for under half of them, and the cause for the rest is not known. The sample has 65,000 to 90,000 clones on record, approximately 85% of them singletons. The top ten hold approximately 8.1% of the sample. Sequenced: peripheral blood. These receptor sequences come from a man aged 45-65 years with active COVID-19.

The gene calls are TRBV27 and TRBJ2-7; the D is unclear. Germline-derived CDR1 and CDR2 are MNHEY and SMNVEV (reference sequence). This CDR3 is 14 amino acids long. V was trimmed by 2 bases and J by 4 bases, leaving 12 bases between them. DNA of the CDR3: TGTGCCAGCAGTTTAGCGTCGGTCCCATACGAGCAGTACTTC. Its protein is CASSLASVPYEQYF.

The genes are TRBV6-5 and TRBJ2-7; 8 positions agree with TRBD2. There are 16 residues in the CDR3. J was trimmed by 5 bases and V by 2 bases; bases with no gene match: 11. Germline CDR1 and CDR2: MNHEY and SVGAGI. This chain's CDR3 is CASSYLGTSGRNEQYF. The CDR3 nucleotides read TGTGCCAGCAGTTACCTCGGGACTAGTGGTAGGAACGAGCAGTACTTC.

CDR3 sequence (DNA): TGTGCCAGCAGCCTGGGCCCGGGACTGAGCACAGATACGCAGTATTTT. Amino acids: CASSLGPGLSTDTQYF. The chain combines TRBV7-2 with TRBJ2-3, with D tentatively TRBD2 (6 bases). V was trimmed by 5 bases and J by 0 bases, leaving 15 bases between them. There are 16 residues in the CDR3. CDR1 is SGHTA, CDR2 FQGNSA, per germline.

The chain joins TRBV9 to TRBJ2-1, with 7 bases matching TRBD2. V lost 2 bases, J lost 5 bases, and 7 bases stayed unmatched. CDR3 length: 15 residues. CDR1 and CDR2 from the germline V gene are SGDLS and YYNGEE. CDR3 DNA sequence: TGTGCCAGCAGCGTCTTTGCGGGGGTGAACAATGAGCAGTTCTTC. Translation gives CASSVFAGVNNEQFF.

The rearrangement uses TRBV25-1 and TRBJ2-3; D perhaps matches TRBD2 (6 bases). The CDR3 runs to 13 residues. Germline CDR1 and CDR2: MGHDK and SYGVNS. V was clipped by 6 bases and J by 5 bases, with 12 bases between them. CDR3 DNA sequence: TGTGCCAGCAGGAAGGACGGGGGAGATACGCAGTATTTT. Amino acids: CASRKDGGDTQYF.

This clone was detected a few times. The chain carries TRBV28 and TRBJ2-3, with D maybe TRBD2 (6 bases). CDR3 length: 13 amino acids. The germline CDR1 and CDR2 sequences are MDHEN and SYDVKM. Trimming shortened V by 6 bases and J by 5 bases, and 12 bases separated the two germline ends. DNA for the CDR3: TGTGCCAGCAGGGGGCTGGAGGGAGATACGCAGTATTTT. This codes for CASRGLEGDTQYF.

This clone has more than one count but fewer than ten. The chain is built from TRBV27 and TRBJ1-6; 7 nucleotides line up with TRBD1. CDR3 length: 17 amino acids. The germline V gene encodes CDR1 MNHEY and CDR2 SMNVEV (reference sequence). With 4 bases clipped from V and 7 bases from J, the junction kept 13 bases outside the gene matches. For the CDR3, the DNA is TGTGCCAGCAGTTATAGGGGACAGACAACTAGAAATTCACCCCTCCACTTT. It is translated as CASSYRGQTTRNSPLHF.

The chain joins TRBV6-5 to TRBJ2-1, with 7 bases that match TRBD1. The V gene's germline CDR1 is MNHEY and CDR2 SVGAGI. V lost 9 bases, J lost 0 bases, and 8 bases stayed unmatched. CDR3 length: 15 residues. Here the CDR3 DNA reads TGTGCCAGTGTACAGGGGTCCATCTCCTACAATGAGCAGTTCTTC. Residues: CASVQGSISYNEQFF.

This chain joins TRBV30 and TRBJ2-3, with D perhaps matching TRBD2 (6 bases). The ends were cut back, 0 bases at V and 1 base at J, with 17 bases in the middle. The CDR3 covers 17 residues. The germline CDR1 and CDR2 sequences are GTSNPN and SVGIG (reference sequence). The CDR3 nucleotides read TGTGCCTGGAGTGTACTGGGGTTCGGGGAGGGCACAGATACGCAGTATTTT. Encoded protein: CAWSVLGFGEGTDTQYF.

V is TRBV28 and J is TRBJ2-7; possibly TRBD1 for D (5 bases). Germline V CDR1 and CDR2: MDHEN, SYDVKM. With 2 bases removed from V and 1 base from J, the gap between germline ends came to 12 bases. The length of the CDR3 is 15 residues. The CDR3, as DNA: TGTGCCAGCAGTTTAGTTCAGGGTAGGTCCTACGAGCAGTACTTC. Its protein is CASSLVQGRSYEQYF.

The CDR3 DNA is TGTGCCAGCAGCTCGCGGGACGGTGCAACTAATGAAAAACTGTTTTTT. Translating gives CASSSRDGATNEKLFF. This chain connects TRBV5-6 to TRBJ1-4, with D possibly being TRBD1 (5 bases). The germline gives CDR1 SGHDT, CDR2 YYEEEE. V shed 3 bases and J shed 0 bases, with 12 bases lying between them. The CDR3 loop spans 16 amino acids. The variable domain in full, completed from reference TRBV5-6 and TRBJ1-4, reads DAGVTQSPTHLIKTRGQQVTLRCSPKSGHDTVSWYQQALGQGPQFIFQYYEEEERQRGNFPDRFSGHQFPNYSSELNVNALLLGDSALYLCASSSRDGATNEKLFFGSGTQLSVL.